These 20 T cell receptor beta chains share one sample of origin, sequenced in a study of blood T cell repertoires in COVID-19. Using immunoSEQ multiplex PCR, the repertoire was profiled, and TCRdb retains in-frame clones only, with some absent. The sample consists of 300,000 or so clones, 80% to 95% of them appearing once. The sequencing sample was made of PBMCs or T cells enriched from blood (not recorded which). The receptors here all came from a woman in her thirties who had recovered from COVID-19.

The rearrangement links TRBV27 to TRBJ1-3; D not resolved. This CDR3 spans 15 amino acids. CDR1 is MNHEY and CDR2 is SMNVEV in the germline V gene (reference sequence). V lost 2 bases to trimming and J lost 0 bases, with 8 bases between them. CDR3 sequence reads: CASSLPQLSGNTIYF. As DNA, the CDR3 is TGTGCCAGCAGTTTACCTCAACTCTCTGGAAACACCATATATTTT.

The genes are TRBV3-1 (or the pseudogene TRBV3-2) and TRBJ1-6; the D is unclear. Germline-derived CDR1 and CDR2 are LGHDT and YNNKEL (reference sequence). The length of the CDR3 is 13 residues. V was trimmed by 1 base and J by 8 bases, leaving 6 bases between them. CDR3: CASSQGQHSPLHF. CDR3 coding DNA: TGTGCCAGCAGCCAAGGGCAACATTCACCCCTCCACTTT.

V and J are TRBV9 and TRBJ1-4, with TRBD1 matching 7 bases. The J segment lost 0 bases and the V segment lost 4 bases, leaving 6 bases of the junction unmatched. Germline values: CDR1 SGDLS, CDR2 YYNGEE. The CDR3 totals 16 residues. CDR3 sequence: CASSTGTAATNEKLFF. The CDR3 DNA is TGTGCCAGCAGCACCGGGACAGCTGCAACTAATGAAAAACTGTTTTTT.

The chain's CDR3 is CSVGQPSSTDTQYF. The CDR3 bases are TGCAGCGTCGGACAGCCTTCTAGCACAGATACGCAGTATTTT. The chain links TRBV29-1 to TRBJ2-3; D possibly corresponds to TRBD1 (6 bases). The CDR3 totals 14 residues. Germline V CDR1 and CDR2: SQVTM, ANQGSEA. V was shortened by 6 bases and J by 0 bases, with 13 bases between the two germline ends.

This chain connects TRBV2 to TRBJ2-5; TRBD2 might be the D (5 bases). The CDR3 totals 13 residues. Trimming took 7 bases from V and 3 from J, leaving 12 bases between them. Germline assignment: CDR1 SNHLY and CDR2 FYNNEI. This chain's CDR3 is CASTRDSEETQYF. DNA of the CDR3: TGTGCCAGCACCCGGGATTCGGAAGAGACCCAGTACTTC.

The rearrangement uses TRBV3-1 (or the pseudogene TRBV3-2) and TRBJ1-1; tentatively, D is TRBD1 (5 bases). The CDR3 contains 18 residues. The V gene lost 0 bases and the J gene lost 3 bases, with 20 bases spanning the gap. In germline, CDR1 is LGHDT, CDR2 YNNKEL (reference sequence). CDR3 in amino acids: CASSQDPRSAGRYTEAFF. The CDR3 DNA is TGTGCCAGCAGCCAAGATCCCCGGTCGGCAGGGCGATACACTGAAGCTTTCTTT.

CDR3 sequence (DNA): TGTGCCAGCAGCTTGTTTGTGGGGACAGGGGGCCATGAGCAGTTCTTC. Protein: CASSLFVGTGGHEQFF. The chain has TRBV5-8 and TRBJ2-1; 12 bases are shared with TRBD1. Germline CDR1 reads SGHTS; CDR2 reads YDEGEE. The ends lost 1 base at V and 8 bases at J; junction bases unmatched: 7. The CDR3 is 16 amino acids.

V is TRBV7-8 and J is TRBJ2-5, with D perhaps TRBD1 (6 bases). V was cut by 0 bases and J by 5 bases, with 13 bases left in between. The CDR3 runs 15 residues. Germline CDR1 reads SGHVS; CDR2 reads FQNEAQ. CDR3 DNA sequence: TGTGCCAGCAGCTTAGCCACAGGGATTAGGGAGACCCAGTACTTC. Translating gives CASSLATGIRETQYF.

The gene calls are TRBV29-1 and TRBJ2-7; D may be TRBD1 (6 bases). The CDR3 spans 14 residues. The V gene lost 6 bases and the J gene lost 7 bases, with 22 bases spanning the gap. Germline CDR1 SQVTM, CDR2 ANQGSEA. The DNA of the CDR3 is TGCAGCGTACGTTTAGCAGGGGCTCTGAAGGAGCAGTACTTC. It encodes CSVRLAGALKEQYF.

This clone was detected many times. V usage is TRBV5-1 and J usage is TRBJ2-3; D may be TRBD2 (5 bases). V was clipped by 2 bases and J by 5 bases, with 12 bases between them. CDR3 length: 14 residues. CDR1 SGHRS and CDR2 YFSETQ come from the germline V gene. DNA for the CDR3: TGCGCCAGCAGCTTCCCCGAGGGTATAGATACGCAGTATTTT. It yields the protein CASSFPEGIDTQYF.

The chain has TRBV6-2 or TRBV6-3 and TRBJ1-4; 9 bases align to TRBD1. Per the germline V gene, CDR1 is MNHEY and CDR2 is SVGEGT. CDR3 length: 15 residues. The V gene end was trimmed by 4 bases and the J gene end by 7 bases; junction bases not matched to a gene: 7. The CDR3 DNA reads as TGTGCCAGCAGTTCACCGGGACAGGGAGTTGAAAAACTGTTTTTT. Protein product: CASSSPGQGVEKLFF.

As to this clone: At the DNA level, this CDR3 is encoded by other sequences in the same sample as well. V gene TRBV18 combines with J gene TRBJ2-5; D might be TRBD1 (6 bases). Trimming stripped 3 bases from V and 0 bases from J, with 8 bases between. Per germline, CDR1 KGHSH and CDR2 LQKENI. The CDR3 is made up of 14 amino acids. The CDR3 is CASSPGQNQETQYF. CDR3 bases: TGTGCCAGCTCACCGGGACAAAACCAAGAGACCCAGTACTTC.

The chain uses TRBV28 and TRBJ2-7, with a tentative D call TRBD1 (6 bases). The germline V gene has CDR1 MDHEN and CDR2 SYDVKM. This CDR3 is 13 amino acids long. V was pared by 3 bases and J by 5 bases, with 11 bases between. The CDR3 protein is CASSFGRGNEQYF. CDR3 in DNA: TGTGCCAGCAGTTTCGGCAGGGGCAACGAGCAGTACTTC.

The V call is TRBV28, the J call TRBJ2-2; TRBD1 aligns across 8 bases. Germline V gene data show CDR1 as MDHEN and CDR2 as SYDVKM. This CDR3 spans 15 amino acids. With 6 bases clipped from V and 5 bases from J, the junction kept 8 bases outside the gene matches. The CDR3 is CASRETGGGTGELFF. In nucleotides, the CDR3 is TGTGCCAGCAGGGAAACAGGGGGTGGAACCGGGGAGCTGTTTTTT.

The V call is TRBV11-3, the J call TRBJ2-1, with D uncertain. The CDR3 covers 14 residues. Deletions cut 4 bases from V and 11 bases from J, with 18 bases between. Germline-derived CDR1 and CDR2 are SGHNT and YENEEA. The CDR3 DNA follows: TGTGCCAGCAGCTCCCAACATAGCCAGCAACAGCAGTTCTTC. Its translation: CASSSQHSQQQQFF.

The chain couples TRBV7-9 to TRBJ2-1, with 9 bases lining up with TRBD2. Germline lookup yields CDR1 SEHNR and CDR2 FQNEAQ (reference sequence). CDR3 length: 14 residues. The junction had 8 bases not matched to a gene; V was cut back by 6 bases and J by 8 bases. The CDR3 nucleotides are TGTGCCAGCAGTTTTAGCGGGAGCGGCGATGAGCAGTTCTTC. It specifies CASSFSGSGDEQFF. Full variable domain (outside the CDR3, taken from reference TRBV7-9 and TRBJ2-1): DTGVSQNPRHKITKRGQNVTFRCDPISEHNRLYWYRQTLGQGPEFLTYFQNEAQLEKSRLLSDRFSAERPKGSFSTLEIQRTEQGDSAMYLCASSFSGSGDEQFFGPGTRLTVL.

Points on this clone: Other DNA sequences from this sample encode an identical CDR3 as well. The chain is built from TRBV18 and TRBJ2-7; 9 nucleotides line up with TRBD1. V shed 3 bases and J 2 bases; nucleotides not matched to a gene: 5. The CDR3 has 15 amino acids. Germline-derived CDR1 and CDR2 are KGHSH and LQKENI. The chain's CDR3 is CASSPPGQGTYEQYF. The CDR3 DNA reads TGTGCCAGCTCACCCCCCGGACAGGGGACCTACGAGCAGTACTTC.

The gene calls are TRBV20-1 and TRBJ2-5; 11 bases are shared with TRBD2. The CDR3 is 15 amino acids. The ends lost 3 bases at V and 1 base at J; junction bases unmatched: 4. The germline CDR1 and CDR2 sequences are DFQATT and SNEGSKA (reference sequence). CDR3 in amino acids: CSASRLAGTQETQYF. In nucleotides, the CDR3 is TGCAGTGCTAGTAGACTAGCGGGAACCCAAGAGACCCAGTACTTC.

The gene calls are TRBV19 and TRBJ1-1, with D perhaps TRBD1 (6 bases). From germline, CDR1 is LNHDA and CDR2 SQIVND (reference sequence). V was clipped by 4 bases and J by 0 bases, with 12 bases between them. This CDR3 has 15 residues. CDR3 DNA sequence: TGTGCCAGTAGTACCTGGACAGTTATGAACACTGAAGCTTTCTTT. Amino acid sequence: CASSTWTVMNTEAFF.

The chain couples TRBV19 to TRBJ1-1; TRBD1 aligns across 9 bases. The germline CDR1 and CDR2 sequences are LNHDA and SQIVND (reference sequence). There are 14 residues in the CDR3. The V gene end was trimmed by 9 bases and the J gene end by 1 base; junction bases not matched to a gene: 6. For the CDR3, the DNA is TGTGCCAGCAAGGACAGGGGTGGGAACACTGAAGCTTTCTTT. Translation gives CASKDRGGNTEAFF.